The clone carrying this T cell receptor (beta chain) turned up a few times. CDR1 SGDLS and CDR2 YYNGEE come from the germline V gene. The CDR3 spans 14 residues. Deletions cut 0 bases from V and 6 bases from J, with 13 bases between. Once RNA had been extracted, it was reverse transcribed into cDNA to act as the sequencing template. Produced via immunoSEQ multiplex PCR; TCRdb's table is partial and in-frame only. The sample records 150,000 or so clones, roughly 44% being singletons. The data stem from a study of CD8+ T cells in alopecia areata. The receptor's source is a human donor with alopecia areata. The chain combines TRBV9 with TRBJ2-7; D call uncertain. Source material: CD4+ T cells sorted from blood. The CDR3 DNA reads TGTGCCAGCAGCGTAGGAGCCCAGGAAGGCGAGCAGTACTTC. Protein product: CASSVGAQEGEQYF.